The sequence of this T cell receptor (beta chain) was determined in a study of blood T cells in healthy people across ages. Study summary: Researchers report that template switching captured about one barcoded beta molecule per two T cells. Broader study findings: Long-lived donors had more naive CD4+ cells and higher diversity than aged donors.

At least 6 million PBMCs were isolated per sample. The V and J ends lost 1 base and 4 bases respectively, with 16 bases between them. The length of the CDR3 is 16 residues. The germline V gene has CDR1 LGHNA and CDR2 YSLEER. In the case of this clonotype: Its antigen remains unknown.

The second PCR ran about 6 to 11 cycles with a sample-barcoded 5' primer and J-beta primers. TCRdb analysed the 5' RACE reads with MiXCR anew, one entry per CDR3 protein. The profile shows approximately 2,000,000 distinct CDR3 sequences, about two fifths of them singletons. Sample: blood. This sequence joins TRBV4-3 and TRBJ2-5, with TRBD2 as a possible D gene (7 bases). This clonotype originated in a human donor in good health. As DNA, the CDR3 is TGCGCCAGCAGCCAAGCATCGAGGGGAGGGGGAGAGACCCAGTACTTC. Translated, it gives CASSQASRGGGETQYF.